This entry features one T cell receptor (beta chain) sequence. Healthy Caucasians from Russia aged about 6 to 90 served as donors. Germline lookup yields CDR1 DFQATT and CDR2 SNEGSKA (reference sequence). The CDR3 consists of 14 residues. Using a J-beta primer mix together with a sample-barcoded 5' primer, a second PCR was run for about 6 to 12 cycles. TCRdb fed the 5' RACE reads into MiXCR, producing one record per CDR3 protein. This sample has about 570,000 distinct CDR3 sequences; about 25% occur once, and the top ten carry under 4.5%. The sample belongs to a study of blood T cells in healthy people across ages. These sequences were also reported in another study, on T cells of mothers and their children. That work states: Every mother supplied over 8 million TCR beta CDR3 reads and every child several million.

The rearrangement links TRBV20-1 to TRBJ2-1; D might be TRBD1 (5 bases). The J call is uncertain, as TRBJ2-7 better fits the DNA end. This TCR was sampled from a boy aged 2 to 9 in good health. The material sequenced was blood. The CDR3 loop is CSARPTASSYEQYF. The CDR3 bases are TGCAGTGCCAGACCGACAGCAAGCTCCTACGAGCAGTACTTC.